These T cell receptor beta chains were read from a single sample in a study of T cell repertoires in cytomegalovirus infection. TCRdb independently ran MiXCR on the reads; one entry per CDR3 protein. Here the sample spans 200,000 to 250,000 distinct CDR3 sequences, around two fifths being singletons. For these receptors, no antigen is known. Sequencing used CD8+ T cells from cultured PBMCs, obtained from culture after CMV antigen stimulation. These receptors were obtained from a human donor in good health (CMV status not recorded). Some clones in this sample may be carry-over from other donors' samples. Each CDR3 is given with its conserved first and last residue. A D gene is named only where the DNA matches it firmly. Rows give clone size only sometimes, using once, few, many, or a class for an expanded clone.

few,TRBV7-6,TRBJ1-1,TRBD1,TGTGCCAGCAGCTTCTCTCGGGACAGGTTCACTGAAGCTTTCTTT,CASSFSRDRFTEAFF
NA,TRBV13,TRBJ2-2,NA,TGTGCCAGCAGCTTAGGGTCGGGGGCGAACACCGGGGAGCTGTTTTTT,CASSLGSGANTGELFF
few,TRBV27,TRBJ2-1,TRBD1,TGTGCCAGCAGTCAGGGTTACCACAGGGGCTACAATGAGCAGTTCTTC,CASSQGYHRGYNEQFF
few,TRBV12-3/TRBV12-4,TRBJ2-1,TRBD2,TGTGCCAGCAAACGAGGAGGGAGGGCCGAATACAATGAGCAGTTCTTC,CASKRGGRAEYNEQFF
NA,TRBV4-2,TRBJ2-1,NA,TGTGCCAGCAGCCAAGAGAGGAATGAGCAGTTCTTC,CASSQERNEQFF
NA,TRBV7-3,TRBJ2-7,NA,TGTGCCTGGAAGGCCGGGACAAGGGGCTACGAGCAGTACTTC,CAWKAGTRGYEQYF
NA,TRBV30,TRBJ2-5,TRBD2,TGTGCCTGGAGTGGGACGGGAGGACAAGAGACCCAGTACTTC,CAWSGTGGQETQYF
NA,TRBV29-1,TRBJ2-1,NA,TGCAGCGTTGAAACGGGCGGAGTACAGGGAACATACAATGAGCAGTTCTTC,CSVETGGVQGTYNEQFF
NA,TRBV10-3,TRBJ2-3,NA,TGTGCCATCTTAGCTAGGACCGGGCGACGGGATACGCAGTATTTT,CAILARTGRRDTQYF
few,TRBV7-2,TRBJ1-1,TRBD1,TGTGCCAGCCGACAGGGGGCGGCACACGGGGCTGAAGCTTTCTTT,CASRQGAAHGAEAFF
NA,TRBV27,TRBJ1-5,TRBD1,TGTGCCAGCAGTTCAGGACAGGGAGGTTGGCCCCAGCATTTT,CASSSGQGGWPQHF
many,TRBV11-2,TRBJ1-4,TRBD1,TGTGCCAGCAGTAGGATCCGGGACAGGGCGTGGGGTAATGAAAAACTGTTTTTT,CASSRIRDRAWGNEKLFF
many,TRBV7-8,TRBJ2-5,TRBD2,TGTGCCAGCACCCACCAGTTCCTCGGCGGGAGCCAAGAGACCCAGTACTTC,CASTHQFLGGSQETQYF
NA,TRBV27,TRBJ2-3,TRBD1,TGTGCCAGCAGTTTGCTTAAAGACAGGGGGACAACAGATACGCAGTATTTT,CASSLLKDRGTTDTQYF
NA,TRBV15,TRBJ1-1,NA,TGTGCCACCAGCAGAGATAGGAGTGGCACTGAAGCTTTCTTT,CATSRDRSGTEAFF
many,TRBV12-3/TRBV12-4,TRBJ2-5,NA,TGTGCCAGCAGTTTGGAAGGGGAGACCCAGTACTTC,CASSLEGETQYF
NA,TRBV2,TRBJ2-1,NA,TGTGCCAGATACGGGATTGGGGATGAGCAGTTCTTC,CARYGIGDEQFF
NA,TRBV6-1,TRBJ1-2,NA,TGTGCCAGCAGCGGCCGAGGTTTAAGGGGAAGCTATGGCTACACCTTC,CASSGRGLRGSYGYTF
NA,TRBV28,TRBJ2-5,TRBD2,TGTGCCAGCAGTTTCTTGGCTAGCGGGAACCAAGAGACCCAGTACTTC,CASSFLASGNQETQYF
few,TRBV28,TRBJ1-2,NA,TGTGCCAGCAGTCCCCGGGAGACTGAGGACTATGGCTACACCTTC,CASSPRETEDYGYTF
NA,TRBV7-3,TRBJ2-1,NA,TGTGCCAGCAGCTTACCCCAGTCTCCTCATGAGCAGTTCTTC,CASSLPQSPHEQFF
few,TRBV27,TRBJ2-1,NA,TGTGCCAGCTCAACCGACATGACGGGCTCCTACAATGAGCAGTTCTTC,CASSTDMTGSYNEQFF
NA,TRBV7-6,TRBJ2-7,NA,TGTGCCAGCAGCTTACCGACAGGAGACTACGAGCAGTACTTC,CASSLPTGDYEQYF
NA,TRBV7-9,TRBJ2-1,NA,TGTGCCAGCAGCCCACAAGCAAGCCCTTACAATGAGCAGTTCTTC,CASSPQASPYNEQFF
many,TRBV7-2,TRBJ2-7,TRBD1,TGTGCCAGCAGTTCCCCTACCTCCGGGACAGCGCCCTACGAGCAGTACTTC,CASSSPTSGTAPYEQYF
few,TRBV6-1,TRBJ2-3,TRBD2,TGTGCCAGCAGTTCTCAACTAGCGTCGGCAGATACGCAGTATTTT,CASSSQLASADTQYF
few,TRBV27,TRBJ2-1,TRBD1,TGTGCCAGCAGTTTATTAGGACAGGGAAGAGATGAGCAGTTCTTC,CASSLLGQGRDEQFF
NA,TRBV15,TRBJ1-5,TRBD1,TGTGCCACCAGCAGAGGGGACAGAATCAATCAGCCCCAGCATTTT,CATSRGDRINQPQHF
NA,TRBV12-3/TRBV12-4,TRBJ1-2,NA,TGTGCCAGCATCCCCCCAACCGGAGGATCCTATGGCTACACCTTC,CASIPPTGGSYGYTF
NA,TRBV20-1,TRBJ2-1,TRBD1,TGCAGTGCTAGAAGGTCCGGGACAGGGGCCTACAATGAGCAGTTCTTC,CSARRSGTGAYNEQFF
once,TRBV28,TRBJ2-5,NA,TGTGCCAGCAGTTTACGGGATCGGGTGGCGGACGAGACCCAGTACTTC,CASSLRDRVADETQYF
NA,TRBV7-9,TRBJ2-7,NA,TGTGCCGAGAGTAGCACCGGCCCCCGGTCCTACGAGCAGTACTTC,CAESSTGPRSYEQYF
few,TRBV7-8,TRBJ2-1,NA,TGTGCCAGCAGCCCCGTTCGCTTCGGTGTATTTGAGCAGTTCTTC,CASSPVRFGVFEQFF
few,TRBV27,TRBJ1-5,NA,TGTGCCAGCAGTTCGAGGGGGTGGGGAACGGGCAATCAGCCCCAGCATTTT,CASSSRGWGTGNQPQHF
NA,TRBV2,TRBJ2-1,TRBD2,TGTGCCTCGAGGACTAGCGGGGAGGAGCAGTTCTTC,CASRTSGEEQFF
NA,TRBV7-3,TRBJ2-5,NA,TGTGCCAGCAGCTTGGGGGTAGGAGAGACCCAGTACTTC,CASSLGVGETQYF
NA,TRBV20-1,TRBJ1-2,TRBD1,TGCAGTGCTAGAGATCGACAGGGGGCTCGGTATGGCTACACCTTC,CSARDRQGARYGYTF
NA,TRBV7-9,TRBJ2-2,NA,TGTGCCAGCAGCCCCCTCACCGGCGGCGGGGAGCTGTTTTTT,CASSPLTGGGELFF
NA,TRBV7-8,TRBJ2-7,TRBD2,TGTGCCAGCAGCCTCCTAGCGGGGGCTTACTCCTACGAGCAGTACTTC,CASSLLAGAYSYEQYF
many,TRBV6-1,TRBJ1-1,NA,TGTGCCACCACCCGGGGATACACTGAAGCTTTCTTT,CATTRGYTEAFF
NA,TRBV11-2,TRBJ1-4,NA,TGTGCCAGCAGCTTAGCCCATCAGGATGAAAAACTGTTTTTT,CASSLAHQDEKLFF
NA,TRBV7-6,TRBJ2-7,TRBD1,TGTGCCAGCAGCCCCGGACAGGGGGCGGCCTACGAGCAGTACTTC,CASSPGQGAAYEQYF
NA,TRBV19,TRBJ1-5,NA,TGTGCCAGTACCCATCGGGCTCTCTCCAGCAATCAGCCCCAGCATTTT,CASTHRALSSNQPQHF
NA,TRBV5-6,TRBJ2-7,TRBD1,TGTGCCAGCAGCCCAGACAGGGCCCTTCAATACGAGCAGTACTTC,CASSPDRALQYEQYF
NA,TRBV7-3,TRBJ1-2,NA,TGTGCCAGCAGTTATGACGGAGGCCAAAAGTATGGCTACACCTTC,CASSYDGGQKYGYTF